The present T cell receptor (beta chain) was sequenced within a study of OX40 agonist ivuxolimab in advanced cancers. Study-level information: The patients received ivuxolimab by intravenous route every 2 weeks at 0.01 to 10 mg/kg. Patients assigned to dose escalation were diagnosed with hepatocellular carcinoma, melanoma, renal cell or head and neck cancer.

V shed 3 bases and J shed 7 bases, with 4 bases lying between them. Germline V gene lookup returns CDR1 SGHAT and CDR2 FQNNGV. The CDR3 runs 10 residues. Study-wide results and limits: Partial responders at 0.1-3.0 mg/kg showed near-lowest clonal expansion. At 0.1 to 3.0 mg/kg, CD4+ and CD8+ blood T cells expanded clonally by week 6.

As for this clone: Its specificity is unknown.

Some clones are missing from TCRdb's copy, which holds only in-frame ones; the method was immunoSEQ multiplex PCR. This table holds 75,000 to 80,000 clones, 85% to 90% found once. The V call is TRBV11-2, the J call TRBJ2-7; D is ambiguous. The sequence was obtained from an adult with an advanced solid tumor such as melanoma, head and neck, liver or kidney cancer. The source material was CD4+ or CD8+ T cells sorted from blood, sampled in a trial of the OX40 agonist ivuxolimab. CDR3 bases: TGTGCCAGCAGCTTGGAGGAGCAGTACTTC. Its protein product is CASSLEEQYF.